These 4 T cell receptor beta chains came from one sample sequenced in a study of blood T cell repertoires in COVID-19. Assay used: immunoSEQ multiplex PCR; TCRdb lists only in-frame clones, some missing. The sample shows roughly 68,000 clones, 70% to 90% of them seen only once. Sequencing input: peripheral blood. The receptors shown here come from a woman aged 50 to 60 with COVID-19, enrolled during active disease.

The V gene is TRBV7-9, the J gene TRBJ2-1; D gene unclear. The CDR3 runs 18 residues. V lost 4 bases to trimming and J lost 5 bases, with 24 bases between them. Germline V gene lookup returns CDR1 SEHNR and CDR2 FQNEAQ (reference sequence). The CDR3 DNA reads as TGTGCCAGCAGCTCAACCCCCGGTGCTAGACGAGGAAACAATGAGCAGTTCTTC. Residues: CASSSTPGARRGNNEQFF.

The rearrangement uses TRBV28 and TRBJ1-1; 7 nucleotides line up with TRBD1. The CDR3 spans 17 residues. V lost 6 bases to trimming and J lost 3 bases; unmatched junction nucleotides: 16. Per the germline V gene, CDR1 is MDHEN and CDR2 is SYDVKM. In DNA form, the CDR3 reads TGTGCCAGCAGCCCTCCGACAGGGCTAACCTCTTACACTGAAGCTTTCTTT. Amino acids: CASSPPTGLTSYTEAFF. Filled out from reference TRBV28 and TRBJ1-1, the complete variable domain reads DVKVTQSSRYLVKRTGEKVFLECVQDMDHENMFWYRQDPGLGLRLIYFSYDVKMKEKGDIPEGYSVSREKKERFSLILESASTNQTSMYLCASSPPTGLTSYTEAFFGQGTRLTVV.

The chain is built from TRBV11-2 and TRBJ2-7; D is perhaps TRBD1 (6 bases). The CDR3 is made up of 13 amino acids. V was pared by 5 bases and J by 5 bases, with 13 bases between. Germline V lookup: CDR1 SGHAT, CDR2 FQNNGV. The CDR3 is CASSQTGAHEQYF. For the CDR3, the DNA is TGTGCCAGCAGCCAGACAGGTGCTCACGAGCAGTACTTC.

This clone was counted a single time. The V and J genes are TRBV9 and TRBJ2-1; the D gene is possibly TRBD1 (6 bases). The V gene lost 0 bases and the J gene lost 7 bases, with 17 bases spanning the gap. Per the germline V gene, CDR1 is SGDLS and CDR2 is YYNGEE. The CDR3 sequence is 16 residues long. The CDR3 DNA sequence: TGTGCCAGCAGCGTAGTAGGGGGTTCCCCCTGGAATGAGCAGTTCTTC. It is translated as CASSVVGGSPWNEQFF.